These 11 T cell receptor beta chains share one sample of origin, sequenced in a study of blood T cell repertoires in COVID-19. Sequenced by immunoSEQ multiplex PCR; TCRdb stores in-frame clones only, minus some. This table holds more than 75,000 clones, over 65% found once. Sample: peripheral blood. The receptor source for this set is a human donor in a cohort sampled during active COVID-19.

The V call is TRBV6-5, the J call TRBJ2-7; TRBD1 is a possible D gene (6 bases). V was shortened by 6 bases and J by 4 bases, with 13 bases between the two germline ends. Germline CDR1 and CDR2: MNHEY and SVGAGI. This CDR3 spans 13 amino acids. In DNA form, the CDR3 reads TGTGCCAGCAGCCCGATACAGGGATACGAGCAGTACTTC. Protein: CASSPIQGYEQYF.

The V and J genes are TRBV5-6 and TRBJ2-1; D might be TRBD2 (6 bases). The CDR3 covers 19 residues. Germline assignment: CDR1 SGHDT and CDR2 YYEEEE. V was pared by 0 bases and J by 5 bases, with 24 bases between. CDR3 DNA: TGTGCCAGCAGCTTGGAATACGGCGGGATCGGACTATACAACAATGAGCAGTTCTTC. Residues: CASSLEYGGIGLYNNEQFF.

The J gene is TRBJ2-3, the V gene TRBV5-4; 9 bases map to TRBD1. The CDR3 runs to 17 residues. CDR1 is SGHNT, CDR2 YYREEE, per germline (reference sequence). V dropped 3 bases and J dropped 6; count of bases not matched to a gene: 14. CDR3 sequence: CASSSNLPGQGTDTQYF. Written as DNA, the CDR3 is TGTGCCAGCAGCTCGAACTTACCGGGACAGGGTACGGATACGCAGTATTTT. The variable domain in full, with the rest retrieved from reference TRBV5-4 and TRBJ2-3, is ETGVTQSPTHLIKTRGQQVTLRCSSQSGHNTVSWYQQALGQGPQFIFQYYREEENGRGNFPPRFSGLQFPNYSSELNVNALELDDSALYLCASSSNLPGQGTDTQYFGPGTRLTVL.

The chain uses TRBV3-1 (or the pseudogene TRBV3-2) and TRBJ2-7; perhaps TRBD2 as D (6 bases). This CDR3 is 15 amino acids long. Germline loops: CDR1 LGHDT, CDR2 YNNKEL (reference sequence). The V and J ends lost 1 base and 4 bases respectively, with 14 bases between them. The CDR3 sequence: CASSQARLGGYEQYF. CDR3 in DNA: TGTGCCAGCAGCCAAGCGAGACTTGGGGGGTACGAGCAGTACTTC.

This clone has just a few counts. The chain recombines TRBV9 with TRBJ2-7; no clear D. V lost 1 base and J 2 bases, leaving 7 bases between the germline ends. This CDR3 is built from 13 residues. The germline gives CDR1 SGDLS, CDR2 YYNGEE. CDR3 sequence: CASSVTPTYEQYF. The CDR3 coding sequence is TGTGCCAGCAGCGTAACACCAACCTACGAGCAGTACTTC.

The J gene is TRBJ1-1, the V gene TRBV28, with 11 bases aligning to TRBD1. The germline V gene has CDR1 MDHEN and CDR2 SYDVKM. The junction had 8 bases not matched to a gene; V was cut back by 4 bases and J by 7 bases. The CDR3 extends over 15 amino acids. DNA of the CDR3: TGTGCCAGCAGTTCGCAGGGACAGGGGGAATATGAAGCTTTCTTT. Amino acids: CASSSQGQGEYEAFF.

The chain couples TRBV27 to TRBJ2-7; 7 bases match TRBD1. Germline V gives CDR1 MNHEY, CDR2 SMNVEV (reference sequence). V was pared by 0 bases and J by 3 bases, with 5 bases of the junction left unmatched. CDR3 length: 15 amino acids. The CDR3 DNA sequence: TGTGCCAGCAGTTTATCGAGGGGGCTGGGCTACGAGCAGTACTTC. It encodes CASSLSRGLGYEQYF.

This clone showed up just once. The rearrangement links TRBV3-1 (or the pseudogene TRBV3-2) to TRBJ2-1; D remains unclear. Trimming cost V 0 bases and J 4 bases, with 13 bases left between them. Germline V gene sequence: CDR1 LGHDT, CDR2 YNNKEL (reference sequence). This CDR3 comprises 16 residues. In nucleotides, the CDR3 is TGTGCCAGCAGCCAAGATCAGGCCCCACCGTACAATGAGCAGTTCTTC. Translated, it gives CASSQDQAPPYNEQFF.

The V call is TRBV15, the J call TRBJ2-7; 9 bases match TRBD1. The CDR3 spans 15 residues. V lost 5 bases and J lost 2; bases outside the gene matches: 7. The germline V gene has CDR1 LNHNV and CDR2 YYDKDF (reference sequence). The CDR3 here is CATSVGTGSAYEQYF. For the CDR3, the DNA is TGTGCCACCAGCGTCGGGACAGGGTCAGCCTACGAGCAGTACTTC.

J is TRBJ2-3 and V is TRBV7-9; 12 bases are a match to TRBD2. V trimming: 4 bases; J trimming: 1 base; junction bases outside the gene matches: 6. CDR1 and CDR2 from the germline V gene are SEHNR and FQNEAQ (reference sequence). The CDR3 contains 17 residues. CDR3 region: CASSWLAGGPGTDTQYF. The CDR3 DNA reads as TGTGCCAGCAGCTGGCTAGCGGGGGGGCCGGGCACAGATACGCAGTATTTT. Combining the CDR3 with reference TRBV7-9 and TRBJ2-3 gives the whole variable domain DTGVSQNPRHKITKRGQNVTFRCDPISEHNRLYWYRQTLGQGPEFLTYFQNEAQLEKSRLLSDRFSAERPKGSFSTLEIQRTEQGDSAMYLCASSWLAGGPGTDTQYFGPGTRLTVL.

V and J are TRBV2 and TRBJ1-4; D perhaps matches TRBD1 (5 bases). The CDR3 consists of 15 residues. The germline V and J ends were trimmed by 7 bases and 0 bases, with 12 bases remaining between them. In germline, CDR1 is SNHLY, CDR2 FYNNEI. This chain's CDR3 is CASNRLSPTNEKLFF. The CDR3 nucleotides are TGTGCCAGCAACAGGCTCTCTCCAACTAATGAAAAACTGTTTTTT.